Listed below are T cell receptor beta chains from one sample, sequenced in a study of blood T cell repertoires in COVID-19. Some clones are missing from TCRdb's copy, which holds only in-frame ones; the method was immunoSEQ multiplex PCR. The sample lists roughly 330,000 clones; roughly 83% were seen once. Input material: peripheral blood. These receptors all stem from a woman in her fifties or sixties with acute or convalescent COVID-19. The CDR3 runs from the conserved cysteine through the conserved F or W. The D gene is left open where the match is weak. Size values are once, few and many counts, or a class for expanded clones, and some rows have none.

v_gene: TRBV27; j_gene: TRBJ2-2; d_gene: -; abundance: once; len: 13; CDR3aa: CASSLRGWEELFF; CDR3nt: TGTGCCAGCAGTTTAAGGGGTTGGGAGGAGCTGTTTTTT
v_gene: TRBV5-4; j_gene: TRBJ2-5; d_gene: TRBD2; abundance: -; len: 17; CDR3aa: CASSFGLAGPWGETQYF; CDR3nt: TGTGCCAGCAGCTTTGGTCTAGCGGGACCCTGGGGAGAGACCCAGTACTTC
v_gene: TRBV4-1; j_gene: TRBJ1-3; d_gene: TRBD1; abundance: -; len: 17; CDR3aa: CASSPGQGNNFGNTIYF; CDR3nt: TGCGCCAGCAGCCCCGGACAGGGAAACAATTTCGGAAACACCATATATTTT
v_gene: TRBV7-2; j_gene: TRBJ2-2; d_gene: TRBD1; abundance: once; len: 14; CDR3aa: CASSSGQGSGELFF; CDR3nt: TGTGCCAGCAGCTCCGGACAGGGCTCCGGGGAGCTGTTTTTT
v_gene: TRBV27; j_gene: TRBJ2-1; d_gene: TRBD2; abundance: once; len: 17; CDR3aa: CASSLLSAGGGLRQQFF; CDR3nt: TGTGCCAGCAGTTTACTATCAGCGGGAGGAGGACTGAGGCAGCAGTTCTTC
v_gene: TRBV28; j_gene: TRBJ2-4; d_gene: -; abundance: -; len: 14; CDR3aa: CASRPGLAKNIQYF; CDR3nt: TGTGCCAGCAGACCAGGATTAGCCAAAAACATTCAGTACTTC
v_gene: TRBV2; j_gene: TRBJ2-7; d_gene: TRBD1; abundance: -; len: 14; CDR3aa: CASKITGGVDEQYF; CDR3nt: TGTGCCAGCAAGATAACAGGGGGCGTCGACGAGCAGTACTTC
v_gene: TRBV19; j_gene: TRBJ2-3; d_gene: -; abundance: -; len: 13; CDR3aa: CASQPAGSDTQYF; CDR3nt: TGTGCCAGTCAACCCGCCGGGTCAGATACGCAGTATTTT
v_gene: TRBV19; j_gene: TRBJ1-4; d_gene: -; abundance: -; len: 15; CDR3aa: CASSLGQTINEKLFF; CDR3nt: TGTGCCAGTAGTCTTGGACAGACGATTAATGAAAAACTGTTTTTT
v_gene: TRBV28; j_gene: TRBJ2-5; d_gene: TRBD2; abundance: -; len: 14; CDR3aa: CASRTSGRFETQYF; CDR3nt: TGTGCCAGTCGCACTAGCGGGAGGTTTGAGACCCAGTACTTC
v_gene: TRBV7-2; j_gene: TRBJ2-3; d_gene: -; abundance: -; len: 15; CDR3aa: CASSSQRTSTDTQYF; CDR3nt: TGTGCCAGCAGCTCCCAGCGGACTAGCACAGATACGCAGTATTTT
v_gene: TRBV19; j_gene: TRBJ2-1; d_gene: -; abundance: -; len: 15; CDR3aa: CASSILLRVYNEQFF; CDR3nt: TGTGCCAGTAGTATTCTCTTGCGGGTATACAATGAGCAGTTCTTC
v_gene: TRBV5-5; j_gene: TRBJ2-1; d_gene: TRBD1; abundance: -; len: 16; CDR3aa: CASSLAGQVAYNEQFF; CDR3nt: TGTGCCAGCAGCTTGGCGGGACAGGTTGCCTACAATGAGCAGTTCTTC
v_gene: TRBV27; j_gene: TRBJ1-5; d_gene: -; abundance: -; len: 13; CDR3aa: CASSEFENQPQHF; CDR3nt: TGTGCCAGCAGTGAGTTCGAGAATCAGCCCCAGCATTTT
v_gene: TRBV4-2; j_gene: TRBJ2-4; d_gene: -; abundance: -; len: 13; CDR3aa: CASSQGMEDIQYF; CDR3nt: TGTGCCAGCAGCCAAGGGATGGAGGACATTCAGTACTTC
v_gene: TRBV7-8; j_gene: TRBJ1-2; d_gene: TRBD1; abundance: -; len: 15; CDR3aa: CASSSRAGQVYGYTF; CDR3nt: TGTGCCAGCAGCTCAAGGGCCGGACAGGTCTATGGCTACACCTTC